The TCR beta chain under discussion was sequenced for a study of blood T cells in healthy people across ages. Findings of the study overall: Older age coincided with a roughly linear decline in TCR beta diversity per million T cells. Bulk PBMC profiling left naive and antigen-experienced comparisons inconclusive.

A second 7 to 11 cycle PCR used barcoded and J-beta primers. One entry per CDR3 protein, called by TCRdb with MiXCR from the 5' RACE reads. The data contain more than 1,400,000 distinct CDR3 sequences, around 39% of them singletons. About this clonotype: Its antigen is not identified.

The CDR3 loop spans 16 amino acids. V gave up 0 bases and J gave up 0 bases, with 10 bases separating them. Germline loops: CDR1 SGHDT, CDR2 YYEEEE. The chain uses TRBV5-6 and TRBJ2-1; perhaps D is TRBD1 or TRBD2 (6 bases each). The sequence came from a woman aged 18-29 years in good health. The sample taken for sequencing was blood. The CDR3, as DNA: TGTGCCAGCAGCTTGGAAGAGGGGGGCTCCTACAATGAGCAGTTCTTC. This codes for CASSLEEGGSYNEQFF. The whole variable domain, remainder taken from reference TRBV5-6 and TRBJ2-1, is DAGVTQSPTHLIKTRGQQVTLRCSPKSGHDTVSWYQQALGQGPQFIFQYYEEEERQRGNFPDRFSGHQFPNYSSELNVNALLLGDSALYLCASSLEEGGSYNEQFFGPGTRLTVL.